These 23 T cell receptor beta chains share one sample of origin, sequenced in a study of identical twins. TCRdb reanalysed the 5' RACE reads using MiXCR and keeps one entry per CDR3 protein. The data show under 300,000 distinct CDR3 sequences, roughly 8.7% seen once. These data also formed part of another study, on yellow fever vaccine responses in identical twins.

Material: CD8+ T cells sorted from blood. The origin of the receptors is a woman aged 18-29 years in good health.

The chain recombines TRBV7-9 with TRBJ1-1; D unresolved. V was clipped by 5 bases and J by 8 bases, with 6 bases between them. The V gene's germline CDR1 is SEHNR and CDR2 FQNEAQ (reference sequence). The CDR3 consists of 10 residues. The CDR3 reads CASSPEEAFF. The DNA for the CDR3 is TGTGCCAGCAGCCCCGAAGAAGCTTTCTTT.

Concerning this clonotype itself: One junction end does not reproduce the germline sequence, and a read error may be involved. The chain carries TRBV4-1 and TRBJ1-4; the D is unclear. The germline CDR1 and CDR2 sequences are MGHRA and YSYEKL. The CDR3 runs to 15 residues. CDR3 sequence: CAGSQEVAAGEKLFF. CDR3 DNA: TGCGCCGGCAGCCAAGAGGTGGCTGCGGGTGAAAAACTGTTTTTT.

The V and J genes are TRBV20-1 and TRBJ2-5, with D perhaps given as TRBD1 or TRBD2 (5 bases each). V was shortened by 3 bases and J by 2 bases, with 13 bases between the two germline ends. Germline V CDR1 and CDR2: DFQATT, SNEGSKA (reference sequence). The CDR3 has 14 amino acids. As DNA, the CDR3 is TGCAGTGCTAGGGGGGAGACTGTTCAAGAGACCCAGTACTTC. Its protein product is CSARGETVQETQYF.

The V gene is TRBV11-2, the J gene TRBJ2-2; TRBD1 agrees at 7 bases. The length of the CDR3 is 16 residues. Per germline, CDR1 SGHAT and CDR2 FQNNGV. Losses at the gene ends were 4 bases for V and 3 bases for J; bases not matched to a gene: 8. CDR3 in amino acids: CASSSTGLRDTGELFF. CDR3 sequence (DNA): TGTGCCAGCAGCTCGACAGGGCTCCGGGACACCGGGGAGCTGTTTTTT.

The chain employs TRBV2 and TRBJ2-5, with D possibly matching TRBD1 (5 bases). Germline V gene lookup returns CDR1 SNHLY and CDR2 FYNNEI. CDR3 length: 16 amino acids. The ends were cut back, 0 bases at V and 0 bases at J, with 11 bases in the middle. The CDR3: CASSEAGVLYQETQYF. CDR3 coding DNA: TGTGCCAGCAGTGAAGCAGGGGTCCTGTACCAAGAGACCCAGTACTTC.

The rearrangement uses TRBV9 and TRBJ1-1; no definite D call. The CDR3 spans 13 residues. Trimming left V 0 bases short and J 5 bases short, with 8 bases between. CDR1 is SGDLS, CDR2 YYNGEE, per germline. CDR3 DNA sequence: TGTGCCAGCAGCGTAGACATACTTACTGAAGCTTTCTTT. This sequence encodes CASSVDILTEAFF. Full variable domain (missing parts from reference TRBV9 and TRBJ1-1): DSGVTQTPKHLITATGQRVTLRCSPRSGDLSVYWYQQSLDQGLQFLIQYYNGEERAKGNILERFSAQQFPDLHSELNLSSLELGDSALYFCASSVDILTEAFFGQGTRLTVV.

This clonotype was observed at least ten times. The V call is TRBV29-1, the J call TRBJ2-2; tentative D call: TRBD2 (6 bases). CDR3 length: 13 residues. The V end lost 3 bases, the J end lost 4 bases, and 9 bases lay between the germline ends. CDR1 is SQVTM and CDR2 is ANQGSEA in the germline V gene. The DNA of the CDR3 is TGCAGCGTTGAGGGGGGAGTCACCGGGGAGCTGTTTTTT. Its translation: CSVEGGVTGELFF.

The chain recombines TRBV2 with TRBJ2-7; 16 bases are shared with TRBD2. The length of the CDR3 is 18 residues. The V segment lost 6 bases and the J segment 4 bases; nucleotides outside the gene matches: 12. Looked up from germline, CDR1 is SNHLY and CDR2 is FYNNEI. DNA for the CDR3: TGTGCCAGCAGCCAACCGGGACTAGCGGGAGGGGGCGGTTACGAGCAGTACTTC. This sequence encodes CASSQPGLAGGGGYEQYF.

V and J are TRBV29-1 and TRBJ1-1; D not certain. The germline V gene encodes CDR1 SQVTM and CDR2 ANQGSEA. Between the trimmed V and J ends, which lost 4 bases and 10 bases, there was a span of 16 bases. This CDR3 contains 12 residues. The CDR3 spells CSVVFLPPGAFF. As DNA, the CDR3 is TGCAGCGTTGTGTTCCTGCCGCCAGGAGCTTTCTTT.

There are many counts of this clonotype. The genes are TRBV6-5 and TRBJ2-6; 9 bases agree with TRBD1. Germline V lookup: CDR1 MNHEY, CDR2 SVGAGI. V lost 5 bases, J lost 2 bases, and 7 bases stayed unmatched. The CDR3 loop spans 17 amino acids. CDR3 amino acids: CASSTEQGAAGANVLTF. Here the CDR3 DNA reads TGTGCCAGCAGTACCGAACAGGGGGCGGCTGGGGCCAACGTCCTGACTTTC.

A single count supports this clonotype. The V call is TRBV27, the J call TRBJ2-7, with D tentatively TRBD2 (5 bases). Germline V gives CDR1 MNHEY, CDR2 SMNVEV (reference sequence). This CDR3 has 15 amino acids. The V end was cut by 5 bases, the J end by 4 bases, with 18 bases between. The CDR3 DNA sequence: TGTGCCAGCAGTCCCGACATTGACTACAAATACGAGCAGTACTTC. This encodes CASSPDIDYKYEQYF.

Remarks on this clonotype: A much larger clone lies one base from this, so it may be a read error. The genes are TRBV4-3 and TRBJ2-7; maybe TRBD2 (6 bases). CDR3 length: 14 amino acids. Germline CDR1 and CDR2: LGHNA and YSLEER. V was trimmed by 4 bases and J by 3 bases, leaving 13 bases between them. CDR3 protein: CASSRGGADYEQYF. Here the CDR3 DNA reads TGCGCCAGCAGCCGAGGAGGGGCGGACTACGAGCAGTACTTC.

This clonotype was seen more than once but under ten times. The V call is TRBV7-9, the J call TRBJ2-5, with 9 bases that match TRBD2. After removal of 5 bases from V and 5 bases from J, the junction contained 9 bases not matched to a gene. This CDR3 has 15 residues. Per germline, CDR1 SEHNR and CDR2 FQNEAQ (reference sequence). CDR3 region: CASSPSGTVGETQYF. As DNA, the CDR3 is TGTGCCAGCAGCCCTAGCGGGACGGTGGGGGAGACCCAGTACTTC. Full variable domain (remainder filled in from reference TRBV7-9 and TRBJ2-5): DTGVSQNPRHKITKRGQNVTFRCDPISEHNRLYWYRQTLGQGPEFLTYFQNEAQLEKSRLLSDRFSAERPKGSFSTLEIQRTEQGDSAMYLCASSPSGTVGETQYFGPGTRLLVL.

In this sample, this clonotype turned up many times. This sequence joins TRBV12-3 or TRBV12-4 and TRBJ2-1; D perhaps matches TRBD1 (6 bases). The CDR3 totals 13 residues. Trimming took 6 bases from V and 6 from J, leaving 12 bases between them. In DNA form, the CDR3 reads TGTGCCAGCAGCCCGACAGGTTTCAATGAGCAGTTCTTC. As protein: CASSPTGFNEQFF.

The chain combines TRBV27 with TRBJ2-1, with D perhaps being TRBD1 or TRBD2 (5 bases each). This CDR3 has 16 residues. The V gene lost 5 bases and the J gene lost 8 bases, with 22 bases spanning the gap. Per germline, CDR1 MNHEY and CDR2 SMNVEV (reference sequence). The chain's CDR3 is CASSPRDRGAVHEQFF. DNA for the CDR3: TGTGCCAGCAGTCCCCGGGACCGGGGTGCAGTCCATGAGCAGTTCTTC.

This clonotype was seen repeatedly, ten times or more. The chain couples TRBV29-1 to TRBJ2-2; D gene uncertain. This CDR3 is built from 13 residues. With 6 bases removed from V and 6 bases from J, the gap between germline ends came to 14 bases. From germline, CDR1 is SQVTM and CDR2 ANQGSEA. CDR3 loop: CSVLDPGPGELFF. The CDR3 DNA reads TGCAGCGTCTTGGACCCGGGCCCCGGGGAGCTGTTTTTT.

This chain joins TRBV5-6 and TRBJ2-5, with 10 positions matching TRBD1. The CDR3 runs to 14 residues. Germline trimming cut 4 bases from V and 6 bases from J; bases unmatched to any gene: 6. Germline-derived CDR1 and CDR2 are SGHDT and YYEEEE. The DNA of the CDR3 is TGTGCCAGCAGCCCCGGACAGGGGGTGAAGACCCAGTACTTC. Its protein is CASSPGQGVKTQYF.

V is TRBV27 and J is TRBJ2-7, with D maybe TRBD1 (6 bases). CDR3 length: 14 residues. Germline V gene sequence: CDR1 MNHEY, CDR2 SMNVEV (reference sequence). V was pared by 4 bases and J by 1 base, with 11 bases between. Written as DNA, the CDR3 is TGTGCCAGCAGTTCTCGCAGGGGTTCCTACGAGCAGTACTTC. It yields the protein CASSSRRGSYEQYF.

V is TRBV11-2 and J is TRBJ2-3; 8 nucleotides agree with TRBD2. Germline CDR1 and CDR2: SGHAT and FQNNGV. The CDR3 has 18 amino acids. J was trimmed by 0 bases and V by 4 bases; bases with no gene match: 12. This CDR3 reads CASSSPPSGGTSTDTQYF. DNA of the CDR3: TGTGCCAGCAGCTCACCACCGAGCGGGGGCACTAGCACAGATACGCAGTATTTT.

J is TRBJ1-2 and V is TRBV5-1; 12 bases are a match to TRBD1. Germline loops: CDR1 SGHRS, CDR2 YFSETQ. J gave up 8 bases and V 4 bases, and 6 bases lay outside the gene matches. This CDR3 comprises 14 residues. This CDR3 reads CASSRDRGLNGYTF. The CDR3 bases are TGCGCCAGCAGCCGGGACAGGGGGCTGAACGGCTACACCTTC.

The chain is built from TRBV30 and TRBJ2-7, with TRBD1 matching 8 bases. CDR1 is GTSNPN, CDR2 SVGIG, per germline (reference sequence). With 8 bases clipped from V and 3 bases from J, the junction kept 9 bases outside the gene matches. This CDR3 is built from 13 residues. CDR3: CAMKDRGSYEQYF. The CDR3, as DNA: TGTGCCATGAAAGACAGGGGAAGCTACGAGCAGTACTTC.

This clonotype came up many times. CDR3 nucleotide sequence: TGTGCCAGCAGCCAAGGAGGGGTTTACAATGAGCAGTTCTTC. Encoded protein: CASSQGGVYNEQFF. The chain recombines TRBV16 with TRBJ2-1; tentatively, D is TRBD2 (6 bases). V was trimmed by 2 bases and J by 4 bases, leaving 9 bases between them. Germline-derived CDR1 and CDR2 are KGHSY and FQNENV. The length of the CDR3 is 14 residues.

This clonotype was picked up a small number of times. The chain uses TRBV28 and TRBJ2-7; D is perhaps TRBD2 (5 bases). The V gene lost 7 bases and the J gene lost 6 bases, with 19 bases spanning the gap. Germline V CDR1 and CDR2: MDHEN, SYDVKM. This CDR3 region has 14 residues. CDR3 sequence reads: CASTDDKDLGEQYF. As DNA, the CDR3 is TGTGCCAGCACCGACGACAAGGACTTGGGCGAGCAGTACTTC.